Listed below are T cell receptor beta chains from one sample, sequenced in a study of blood T cells in healthy people across ages. Each CDR3 protein gets one entry after TCRdb re-called the 5' RACE reads with MiXCR. Of about 900,000 distinct CDR3 sequences listed, approximately 67% were seen once; the top ten hold 25% to 35%. The sequenced material came from blood. The receptors derive from a man between 25 and 39 years old in good health. The CDR3 runs from the conserved cysteine through the conserved F or W. The order of the fields is clone size, J gene, V gene, D gene, CDR3 length, CDR3 DNA, CDR3 protein. The D gene is left open where the match is weak. Size is stated for part of the rows, as once, few or many counts, or as a class when the clone is expanded.

size: .
J: TRBJ2-1
V: TRBV29-1
D: .
length: 13
DNA: TGCAGCGTTGGTCCCATAGCCGGCAATGAGCAGTTCTTC
CDR3: CSVGPIAGNEQFF

size: .
J: TRBJ2-7
V: TRBV12-3/TRBV12-4
D: TRBD1
length: 15
DNA: TGTGCCAGCAGTTTTGGGGACAGGAGGGTACTCGAGCAGTACTTC
CDR3: CASSFGDRRVLEQYF

size: few
J: TRBJ2-5
V: TRBV9
D: TRBD2
length: 16
DNA: TGTGCCAGCAGCGTAGAGGTAGCGGGCCCCCAAGAGACCCAGTACTTC
CDR3: CASSVEVAGPQETQYF

size: .
J: TRBJ2-1
V: TRBV6-2/TRBV6-3
D: .
length: 15
DNA: TGTGCCAGCAGTAGAGGGGGGATGTCCTACAATGAGCAGTTCTTC
CDR3: CASSRGGMSYNEQFF

size: .
J: TRBJ2-7
V: TRBV5-5
D: .
length: 12
DNA: TGTGCCAGCACGGACAAACCCTACGAGCAGTACTTC
CDR3: CASTDKPYEQYF

size: .
J: TRBJ2-1
V: TRBV13
D: .
length: 15
DNA: TGTGCCAGCAGTACCCGGGACCGAGCCTACAATGAGCAGTTCTTC
CDR3: CASSTRDRAYNEQFF

size: .
J: TRBJ1-2
V: TRBV6-5
D: .
length: 14
DNA: TGTGCCAGCAGTGCTAGGACCGACCTTAATGGCTACACCTTC
CDR3: CASSARTDLNGYTF

size: .
J: TRBJ2-2
V: TRBV28
D: .
length: 13
DNA: TGTGCCAGCGAGGACTTTAACACCGGGGAGCTGTTTTTT
CDR3: CASEDFNTGELFF

size: once
J: TRBJ2-7
V: TRBV20-1
D: TRBD2
length: 15
DNA: TGCAGTGCGAGAATCCAGGGACTAGCGGGGGGCGAGCAGTACTTC
CDR3: CSARIQGLAGGEQYF

size: few
J: TRBJ2-5
V: TRBV6-6
D: TRBD1
length: 14
DNA: TGTGCCAGCAGTTTGGGACAGGTCGGAGAGACCCAGTACTTC
CDR3: CASSLGQVGETQYF

size: .
J: TRBJ2-5
V: TRBV15
D: .
length: 13
DNA: TGTGCCACCACGCGAGGGTACCAAGAGACCCAGTACTTC
CDR3: CATTRGYQETQYF

size: few
J: TRBJ1-2
V: TRBV10-3
D: .
length: 17
DNA: TGTGCCATCAGTGAGTCGGGGGGACACCTTCGTGTGGCTGGCTACACCTTC
CDR3: CAISESGGHLRVAGYTF

size: .
J: TRBJ2-3
V: TRBV4-1
D: TRBD2
length: 18
DNA: TGCGCCAGCAGCCGATTAGCGGGGGCGCGACGTGGCACAGATACGCAGTATTTT
CDR3: CASSRLAGARRGTDTQYF

size: few
J: TRBJ2-5
V: TRBV10-3
D: .
length: 15
DNA: TGTGCCATCAGCCCCGGGACACAAACCCAAGAGACCCAGTACTTC
CDR3: CAISPGTQTQETQYF

size: once
J: TRBJ1-6
V: TRBV27
D: .
length: 16
DNA: TGTGCCAGCAGTTTAGCAGGGGTATCCTATAATTCACCCCTCCACTTT
CDR3: CASSLAGVSYNSPLHF

size: .
J: TRBJ1-2
V: TRBV27
D: .
length: 18
DNA: TGTGCCAGCAGTGCAAGACTTTGGGACGGGGAAAGGAGCTATGGCTACACCTTC
CDR3: CASSARLWDGERSYGYTF

size: .
J: TRBJ2-7
V: TRBV29-1
D: TRBD2
length: 13
DNA: TGCAGCGTCCCCGGGACTAGGCCCTACGAGCAGTACTTC
CDR3: CSVPGTRPYEQYF

size: .
J: TRBJ2-1
V: TRBV5-6
D: TRBD1
length: 14
DNA: TGTGCCAGCAGCGCCGTGCAGGGGGCCAATGAGCAGTTCTTC
CDR3: CASSAVQGANEQFF